This T cell receptor (beta chain) was documented in a study of blood T cell repertoires in COVID-19. Study-wide background: COVID-19 samples from acute and convalescent phases originated in the United States, Italy and Spain.

Authors' data handling: Quantification of nucleated cells was approximated via reference gene primer amplification. Profiled with immunoSEQ multiplex PCR; TCRdb holds only in-frame clones, not every one. The DNA gave D and trimming, while V, J and clone size come from that table. The sample lists fewer than 200,000 clones, roughly 85% occurring once. Adults between about 18 and 89 years of age took part from under 25 US areas. Symptom resolution, clearance, or two negative PCRs marked the recovered donors of Cohort 3. V lost 6 bases and J lost 6; bases outside the gene matches: 6. In germline, CDR1 is LNHDA, CDR2 SQIVND (reference sequence). This CDR3 comprises 13 residues.

The chain uses TRBV19 and TRBJ2-7; 9 bases fit TRBD2. The TCR sequence derives from a woman aged 45-65 years who had recovered from COVID-19. The sample was PBMCs or T cells enriched from blood (not recorded which). In DNA form, the CDR3 reads TGTGCCAGTAGCCTAGCGGGAATGGGCGAGCAGTACGTC. Protein sequence: CASSLAGMGEQYV.